The subject of this entry is one T cell receptor (beta chain). What it recognizes is unknown. The sample comes from a study of CD8+CD57+ T cells in acquired aplastic anemia. Study background: The sorted CD4+ and CD8+ cells yielded an average roughly 3 ug of DNA.

Findings of the study overall: Found in both controls and patients were fewer than 35 CD8+ CDR3 sequences. Patients and healthy controls showed no significant CD8+ Simpson's diversity difference.

Profiles of TCR beta VDJ and CDR3 were generated from a genomic DNA template. TCRdb reanalysed the reads using MiXCR and keeps one entry per CDR3 protein. The data contain 200,000 or so distinct CDR3 sequences, under 70% of them singletons. The CDR3 covers 12 residues. The germline gives CDR1 DFQATT, CDR2 SNEGSKA (reference sequence). Unmatched junction bases numbered 3, after V lost 8 bases and J lost 0 bases. V gene TRBV20-1 combines with J gene TRBJ2-7; TRBD1 agrees at 8 bases. The receptor was derived from a human donor with severe aplastic anemia or a healthy control (not recorded which). Source material: sorted CD4+, CD8+, or CD8+CD57+ T cells (not recorded which) from PBMCs. DNA of the CDR3: TGCAGTACCGGACAGGGCTCCTACGAGCAGTACTTC. Protein: CSTGQGSYEQYF.